A single sample gave rise to the 18 T cell receptor beta chains below, sequenced in a study of T-cell reconstitution after alpha-beta-depleted transplantation in children. Using unique molecular identifiers, the investigators prepared the TCRbeta library. MiXCR was run by TCRdb on the PCR reads, yielding one entry per CDR3 protein. The sample holds 450,000 to 550,000 distinct CDR3 sequences, roughly an eighth seen once. Source: PBMCs, mostly from graft donor cells, taken 180 days after TCRalphabeta/CD19-depleted stem cell transplant. The receptor source for this set is a female patient aged 2-9 years who had a stem cell transplant for aplastic anemia, so the T cells may come from the graft donor.

The chain combines TRBV28 with TRBJ2-7; D not certain. CDR1 is MDHEN and CDR2 is SYDVKM in the germline V gene. The CDR3 spans 15 residues. Between the trimmed V and J ends, which lost 1 base and 5 bases, there was a span of 15 bases. The CDR3 protein is CASSLFRGLVNEQYF. CDR3 sequence (DNA): TGTGCCAGCAGTTTATTCCGAGGTTTAGTAAACGAGCAGTACTTC.

The chain links TRBV12-3 or TRBV12-4 to TRBJ2-7; D not resolved. This CDR3 region has 16 residues. The V end was cut by 5 bases, the J end by 4 bases, with 21 bases between. CDR3 region: CASSPYLGVHRYEQYF. CDR3 bases: TGTGCCAGCAGTCCGTACCTGGGTGTTCATCGGTACGAGCAGTACTTC.

The chain combines TRBV14 with TRBJ2-1; 8 nucleotides align to TRBD1. V shed 4 bases and J 9 bases; nucleotides not matched to a gene: 11. CDR1 is SGHDN, CDR2 FVKESK, per germline. The CDR3 spans 15 residues. CDR3: CASSPRTGRGAEQFF. The CDR3 DNA follows: TGTGCCAGCAGCCCTCGGACAGGGAGAGGGGCTGAGCAGTTCTTC.

This clonotype was seen a handful of times. The rearrangement links TRBV7-3 to TRBJ2-1; 9 bases agree with TRBD2. The V gene's germline CDR1 is SGHTA and CDR2 FQGTGA. V lost 5 bases, J lost 0 bases, and 5 bases stayed unmatched. This CDR3 is 16 amino acids long. The DNA for the CDR3 is TGTGCCAGCAGCCTTTCTAGCGGGAACTCCTACAATGAGCAGTTCTTC. Its protein is CASSLSSGNSYNEQFF.

The chain couples TRBV27 to TRBJ1-1, with D possibly matching TRBD1 (5 bases). CDR3 length equals 15 residues. CDR1 MNHEY and CDR2 SMNVEV come from the germline V gene (reference sequence). V was cut by 3 bases and J by 6 bases, with 17 bases left in between. Here the CDR3 reads CASSLSLMTAPEAFF. CDR3 nucleotides: TGTGCCAGCAGTTTGAGCCTAATGACAGCCCCTGAAGCTTTCTTT.

This clonotype was seen more than once but under ten times. The chain carries TRBV18 and TRBJ2-5; D possibly corresponds to TRBD2 (6 bases). Trimming left V 3 bases short and J 1 base short, with 12 bases between. This CDR3 comprises 15 residues. Germline V CDR1 and CDR2: KGHSH, LQKENI. The CDR3 DNA reads TGTGCCAGCTCACCGGAGGGTACAGCCCAAGAGACCCAGTACTTC. Translated: CASSPEGTAQETQYF.

The chain joins TRBV5-5 to TRBJ1-5; maybe TRBD1 (5 bases). The CDR3 contains 17 residues. V lost 0 bases to trimming and J lost 4 bases, with 17 bases between them. Germline V gene data show CDR1 as SGHKS and CDR2 as YYEKEE (reference sequence). CDR3 in amino acids: CASSLDFADSWNQPQHF. The CDR3 DNA sequence: TGTGCCAGCAGCTTGGATTTCGCCGACAGTTGGAATCAGCCCCAGCATTTT.

The chain joins TRBV5-1 to TRBJ2-5; weak D call: TRBD1 (5 bases). The CDR3 covers 19 residues. Germline CDR1 SGHRS, CDR2 YFSETQ. Trimming stripped 2 bases from V and 3 bases from J, with 26 bases between. CDR3 sequence (DNA): TGCGCCAGCAGCTTTTGGACACGAACAACGCCCGACCCTAAAGAGACCCAGTACTTC. The encoded protein is CASSFWTRTTPDPKETQYF.

The chain combines TRBV10-3 with TRBJ2-1; the D gene is possibly TRBD2 (6 bases). CDR1 and CDR2 from the germline V gene are ENHRY and SYGVKD. Trimming cost V 0 bases and J 4 bases, with 16 bases left between them. CDR3 length: 17 amino acids. This chain's CDR3 is CAISESSWAGRYNEQFF. Here the CDR3 DNA reads TGTGCCATCAGTGAGTCTAGCTGGGCGGGACGATACAATGAGCAGTTCTTC.

This clonotype occurred a few times. The chain couples TRBV29-1 to TRBJ1-2; 10 bases fit TRBD1. The length of the CDR3 is 12 residues. The V gene's germline CDR1 is SQVTM and CDR2 ANQGSEA. V lost 7 bases to trimming and J lost 2 bases; unmatched junction nucleotides: 1. CDR3 DNA sequence: TGCAGCGGGGGACAGGGGAACTATGGCTACACCTTC. It translates to CSGGQGNYGYTF.

The rearrangement uses TRBV20-1 and TRBJ1-5; D is unclear. The CDR3 runs to 15 residues. V lost 0 bases and J lost 6, with 15 bases in between. CDR1 is DFQATT and CDR2 is SNEGSKA in the germline V gene (reference sequence). The CDR3: CSARDRSIGVQPQHF. CDR3 DNA sequence: TGCAGTGCTAGAGATCGGAGTATTGGGGTTCAGCCCCAGCATTTT.

This clonotype was seen more than once but under ten times. The V gene is TRBV6-2 or TRBV6-3, the J gene TRBJ2-1; 16 bases align to TRBD2. Trimming removed 1 base from V and 7 bases from J; junction bases left unmatched: 16. CDR1 MNHEY and CDR2 SVGEGT come from the germline V gene. The CDR3 totals 21 residues. Here the CDR3 DNA reads TGTGCCAGCAGTTACTTGACCAGGGGACTAGCGGGAGGGCCCTTCGTGAATGAGCAGTTCTTC. It codes for CASSYLTRGLAGGPFVNEQFF.

This clonotype was counted a few times. The V call is TRBV5-1, the J call TRBJ2-3; D remains ambiguous. The CDR3 is 13 residues long. Per the germline V gene, CDR1 is SGHRS and CDR2 is YFSETQ. V gave up 9 bases and J gave up 1 base, with 12 bases separating them. DNA of the CDR3: TGCGCCACGGCCCGCCGGGGCACAGATACGCAGTATTTT. This sequence encodes CATARRGTDTQYF. Complete variable domain (other parts from reference TRBV5-1 and TRBJ2-3): KAGVTQTPRYLIKTRGQQVTLSCSPISGHRSVSWYQQTPGQGLQFLFEYFSETQRNKGNFPGRFSGRQFSNSRSEMNVSTLELGDSALYLCATARRGTDTQYFGPGTRLTVL.

The chain couples TRBV7-8 to TRBJ2-5; TRBD1 matches 8 bases. Germline V gives CDR1 SGHVS, CDR2 FQNEAQ. V trimming: 5 bases; J trimming: 1 base; junction bases outside the gene matches: 6. CDR3 length: 15 residues. In DNA form, the CDR3 reads TGTGCCAGCAGCCCCCAGGGGGCTATCCAAGAGACCCAGTACTTC. Its protein product is CASSPQGAIQETQYF.

This clonotype was observed a handful of times. As DNA, the CDR3 is TGCAGCGTTGATGGACTAGCGGGAGAGGTCCGCACAGATACGCAGTATTTT. Translated, it gives CSVDGLAGEVRTDTQYF. V is TRBV29-1 and J is TRBJ2-3, with 13 nucleotides matching TRBD2. With 3 bases clipped from V and 1 base from J, the junction kept 7 bases outside the gene matches. The CDR3 sequence is 17 residues long. The germline gives CDR1 SQVTM, CDR2 ANQGSEA.

The CDR3 reads CASSSPLEEQYF. CDR3 nucleotides: TGTGCCAGCAGCTCCCCATTAGAGGAGCAGTACTTC. The rearrangement uses TRBV7-6 and TRBJ2-7, with D uncertain. The CDR3 is 12 amino acids. Germline CDR1 reads SGHVS; CDR2 reads FNYEAQ. Trimming left V 4 bases short and J 7 bases short, with 11 bases between. Complete variable domain (other parts from reference TRBV7-6 and TRBJ2-7): GAGVSQSPRYKVTKRGQDVALRCDPISGHVSLYWYRQALGQGPEFLTYFNYEAQQDKSGLPNDRFSAERPEGSISTLTIQRTEQRDSAMYRCASSSPLEEQYFGPGTRLTVT.

The chain joins TRBV18 to TRBJ2-1; TRBD2 agrees at 9 bases. Germline assignment: CDR1 KGHSH and CDR2 LQKENI. Trimming removed 6 bases from V and 8 bases from J; junction bases left unmatched: 5. CDR3 length: 13 amino acids. Written as DNA, the CDR3 is TGTGCCAGCTCGCTAGCGGGACTCGATGAGCAGTTCTTC. Its protein is CASSLAGLDEQFF.

CDR3 protein: CSVLISGRAPDTQYF. The CDR3 DNA reads as TGCAGCGTACTTATTAGCGGGAGGGCCCCAGATACGCAGTATTTT. V is TRBV29-1 and J is TRBJ2-3; 11 nucleotides line up with TRBD2. The CDR3 runs 15 residues. Germline V gene sequence: CDR1 SQVTM, CDR2 ANQGSEA. V trimming: 6 bases; J trimming: 4 bases; junction bases outside the gene matches: 9.